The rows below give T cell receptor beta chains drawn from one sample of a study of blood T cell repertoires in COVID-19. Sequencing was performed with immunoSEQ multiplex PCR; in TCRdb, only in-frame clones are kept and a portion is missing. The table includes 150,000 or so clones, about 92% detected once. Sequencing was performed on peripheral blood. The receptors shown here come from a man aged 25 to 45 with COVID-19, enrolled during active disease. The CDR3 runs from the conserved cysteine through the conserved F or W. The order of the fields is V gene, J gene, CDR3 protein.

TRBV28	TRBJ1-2	CASSPQNYGYTF
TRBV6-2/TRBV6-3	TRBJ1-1	CASSAGTANTEAFF
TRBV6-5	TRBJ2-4	CASSYSPGRAKNIQYF
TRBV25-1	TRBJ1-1	CASSEMRTGVNTEAFF
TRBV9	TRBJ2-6	CASSVGLSGANVLTF
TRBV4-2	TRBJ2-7	CASSQEAGGLYEQYF
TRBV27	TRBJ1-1	CASSWSPGTEAFF
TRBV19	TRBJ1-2	CASSTRDRGIGDYGYTF
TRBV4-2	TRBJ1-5	CASSQGDWTGESQPQHF
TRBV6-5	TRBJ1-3	CASSYSIYWSGNTIYF
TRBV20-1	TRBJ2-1	CSASSAQGNSYNEQFF
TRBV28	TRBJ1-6	CASRLPQGANSPLHF
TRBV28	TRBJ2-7	CASSLGDRGYEQYF
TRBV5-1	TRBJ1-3	CASSTRQGLTGNTIYF
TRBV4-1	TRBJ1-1	CASSQPGLPLGAFF
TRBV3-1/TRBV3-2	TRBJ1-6	CASSQEPISARGIPLHF